A selection of T cell receptor beta chains follows, all from one sample in a study of blood T cell repertoires in COVID-19. Profiled with immunoSEQ multiplex PCR; TCRdb holds only in-frame clones, not every one. The repertoire holds 190,000 or so clones, approximately 90% seen once, with about 0.96% in the top ten. The specimen was peripheral blood. These receptors were obtained from a woman aged 18-29 years who had recovered from COVID-19. CDR3s include the opening cysteine and the closing phenylalanine or tryptophan. The D gene is left open where the match is weak. Clone size appears in some rows only: once, few, many, or a class for an expanded clone.

NA,NA,TRBV4-1,TRBJ2-2,CASSSPVRELFF,TGCGCCAGCAGCTCCCCGGTCAGGGAGCTGTTTTTT
NA,TRBD2,TRBV11-2,TRBJ2-2,CASILITGTSGSRAGELFF,TGTGCCAGCATACTTATAACCGGGACTAGCGGGAGTCGGGCCGGGGAGCTGTTTTTT
NA,TRBD1,TRBV6-6,TRBJ2-5,CASSPRTGQETQYF,TGTGCCAGCAGCCCGAGGACAGGTCAAGAGACCCAGTACTTC
NA,NA,TRBV11-2,TRBJ1-1,CASSLRLVEAFF,TGTGCCAGCAGCTTACGACTGGTAGAAGCTTTCTTT
NA,TRBD1,TRBV18,TRBJ1-2,CASSPAPRDSHYGYTF,TGTGCCAGCTCACCAGCGCCGAGGGACAGCCACTATGGCTACACCTTC
NA,TRBD1,TRBV4-3,TRBJ1-2,CASSQATGFDYTF,TGCGCCAGCAGCCAAGCGACAGGGTTTGACTACACCTTC
NA,NA,TRBV5-6,TRBJ1-4,CASSLLGTPDEKLFF,TGTGCCAGCAGCTTGTTAGGGACACCAGATGAAAAACTGTTTTTT
NA,TRBD1,TRBV5-4,TRBJ1-3,CASSYGTGRLNTIYF,TGTGCCAGCAGCTATGGGACAGGGAGGTTGAACACCATATATTTT
NA,NA,TRBV5-4,TRBJ1-2,CASSSVEPYGYTF,TGTGCCAGCAGCTCAGTGGAGCCCTATGGCTACACCTTC
NA,TRBD1,TRBV11-2,TRBJ2-1,CASSLPGGSGEQFF,TGTGCCAGCAGCTTGCCAGGGGGAAGTGGTGAGCAGTTCTTC
NA,TRBD1,TRBV20-1,TRBJ2-2,CSASDRGNTGELFF,TGCAGTGCTAGTGACAGGGGGAACACCGGGGAGCTGTTTTTT
NA,TRBD1,TRBV6-4,TRBJ1-1,CASSRGPAGTEAFF,TGTGCCAGCAGCAGGGGGCCGGCGGGGACTGAAGCTTTCTTT
once,TRBD1,TRBV6-5,TRBJ2-2,CASKDRGPGELFF,TGTGCCAGCAAGGACAGGGGGCCCGGGGAGCTGTTTTTT
NA,NA,TRBV10-3,TRBJ1-6,CAISEEESSYNSPLHF,TGTGCCATCAGTGAGGAGGAAAGCTCCTATAATTCACCCCTCCACTTT
NA,TRBD2,TRBV6-2/TRBV6-3,TRBJ2-2,CASSYLLATIFSTGELFF,TGTGCCAGCAGTTACTTACTAGCGACAATCTTTTCCACCGGGGAGCTGTTTTTT
NA,NA,TRBV24-1,TRBJ1-3,CATSDATQGHGNTIYF,TGTGCCACCAGTGACGCTACCCAGGGGCACGGAAACACCATATATTTT
few,NA,TRBV19,TRBJ1-2,CASNGRAVYGYTF,TGTGCCAGTAATGGGAGGGCCGTCTATGGCTACACCTTC
NA,TRBD1,TRBV4-1,TRBJ2-1,CASSPLPGQGIYNEQFF,TGCGCCAGCAGCCCACTCCCGGGACAGGGGATCTACAATGAGCAGTTCTTC
NA,TRBD1,TRBV7-2,TRBJ1-6,CASSLTTGGNSPLHF,TGTGCCAGCAGCTTAACGACAGGGGGTAATTCACCCCTCCACTTT
NA,TRBD2,TRBV19,TRBJ2-3,CAISPSGLPTDTQYF,TGTGCGATTAGCCCCTCGGGACTACCCACAGATACGCAGTATTTT
once,TRBD1,TRBV18,TRBJ2-7,CASSPGTGYEQYF,TGTGCCAGCTCACCAGGGACAGGCTACGAGCAGTACTTC
NA,TRBD1,TRBV27,TRBJ1-4,CASSDRGYEKLFF,TGTGCCAGCAGCGACAGGGGGTATGAAAAACTGTTTTTT
NA,NA,TRBV19,TRBJ1-6,CASSRDYNSPLHF,TGTGCCAGCAGCCGGGACTATAATTCACCCCTCCACTTT
NA,TRBD1,TRBV7-9,TRBJ1-4,CASSPKRQGRSTNEKLFF,TGTGCCAGCAGCCCCAAAAGACAGGGCCGATCAACTAATGAAAAACTGTTTTTT
NA,NA,TRBV11-2,TRBJ1-2,CASSLDGWTARGYTF,TGTGCCAGCAGCTTAGATGGTTGGACAGCACGCGGCTACACCTTC
NA,NA,TRBV20-1,TRBJ1-5,CSASRLSEDPQHF,TGCAGTGCTAGTAGACTCTCGGAGGATCCCCAGCATTTT
NA,TRBD1,TRBV6-6,TRBJ1-2,CASSSTETGTYGYTF,TGTGCCAGCAGTTCCACCGAGACAGGGACCTATGGCTACACCTTC
NA,TRBD2,TRBV7-2,TRBJ2-5,CASSVGLAGRETQYF,TGTGCCAGCAGCGTAGGACTAGCGGGGCGAGAGACCCAGTACTTC
NA,TRBD1,TRBV30,TRBJ2-2,CAWRSLGQGYTGELFF,TGTGCCTGGAGGTCCTTGGGACAGGGGTACACCGGGGAGCTGTTTTTT
NA,TRBD1,TRBV5-6,TRBJ1-6,CASSRLDRADNSPLHF,TGTGCCAGCAGCCGTTTGGACAGGGCTGATAATTCACCCCTCCACTTT
NA,NA,TRBV29-1,TRBJ1-1,CSVYRVGTEAFF,TGCAGCGTGTACAGGGTCGGGACTGAAGCTTTCTTT
NA,NA,TRBV4-3,TRBJ2-2,CASSQYGVVTGELFF,TGCGCCAGCAGCCAATACGGGGTGGTTACCGGGGAGCTGTTTTTT
NA,NA,TRBV18,TRBJ1-6,CASSPLPVLNNSPLHF,TGTGCCAGCTCACCACTACCCGTCCTAAATAATTCACCCCTCCACTTT
NA,NA,TRBV6-2/TRBV6-3,TRBJ1-2,CASSYTSYGYTF,TGTGCCAGCAGTTACACTTCCTATGGCTACACCTTC
NA,TRBD2,TRBV9,TRBJ2-1,CASSVGGGTSNEQFF,TGTGCCAGCAGCGTAGGTGGGGGGACTAGCAATGAGCAGTTCTTC
NA,NA,TRBV7-9,TRBJ1-3,CASSSLDSFSGNTIYF,TGTGCCAGCAGCTCCCTCGACAGCTTCTCTGGAAACACCATATATTTT
NA,NA,TRBV14,TRBJ1-1,CASTRWTVNTEAFF,TGTGCCAGCACCCGGTGGACAGTCAACACTGAAGCTTTCTTT
NA,NA,TRBV6-5,TRBJ1-1,CASSYQGLRTEAFF,TGTGCCAGCAGTTACCAGGGGTTGAGGACTGAAGCTTTCTTT
NA,NA,TRBV14,TRBJ1-1,CASSQGLAEAFF,TGTGCCAGCAGCCAAGGGCTCGCTGAAGCTTTCTTT
NA,NA,TRBV20-1,TRBJ1-2,CSVTANYGYTF,TGCAGTGTTACAGCTAACTATGGCTACACCTTC
NA,TRBD1,TRBV29-1,TRBJ2-6,CSAAGTGVRGANVLTF,TGCAGCGCAGCCGGGACAGGGGTTCGTGGGGCCAACGTCCTGACTTTC
NA,NA,TRBV3-1/TRBV3-2,TRBJ2-7,CASSQKPAFGTQPYEQYF,TGTGCCAGCAGCCAAAAACCCGCGTTCGGGACACAACCCTACGAGCAGTACTTC
NA,TRBD2,TRBV6-2/TRBV6-3,TRBJ2-1,CASSYGGGGGNEQFF,TGTGCCAGCAGTTATGGGGGGGGAGGAGGCAATGAGCAGTTCTTC
NA,NA,TRBV7-9,TRBJ2-7,CASSSLAGSSYEQYF,TGTGCCAGCAGCTCCCTGGCAGGCAGCTCCTACGAGCAGTACTTC
NA,TRBD1,TRBV27,TRBJ2-7,CASSLRGTGGDEQYF,TGTGCCAGCAGTCTACGTGGGACAGGGGGCGACGAGCAGTACTTC
NA,NA,TRBV12-3/TRBV12-4,TRBJ2-7,CASRLGGPYEQYF,TGTGCCAGCAGACTGGGTGGGCCCTACGAGCAGTACTTC